This T cell receptor (beta chain) comes out of a study of cytomegalovirus exposure and HLA in healthy donors. Study-level information: An earlier analysis identified 100 million to 130 million unique TCR beta sequences in about 180 million T cells.

Study-level results: TRBV6-2, TRBV6-3 and some other V segments were excluded as indistinguishable. The authors later found HLA-associated TCR beta chains more clonally expanded than equally common others.

It was with 60 Vbeta and 13 Jbeta primers that the PCR ran. Method: immunoSEQ multiplex PCR; TCRdb's copy keeps in-frame clones and lacks some. Here the sample spans about 110,000 clones, 70% to 90% being singletons. Germline trimming cut 6 bases from V and 7 bases from J; bases unmatched to any gene: 3. The CDR3 is made up of 12 amino acids. Germline V lookup: CDR1 SNHLY, CDR2 FYNNEI. With respect to this clone: Its antigen is unknown.

The sequenced material came from PBMCs. The chain joins TRBV2 to TRBJ2-3; 8 bases map to TRBD2. The receptor was derived from a man in his forties or fifties in good health and CMV-seronegative. In DNA form, the CDR3 reads TGTGCCAGCAGGGGACTAGTTAATACGCAGTATTTT. The encoded protein is CASRGLVNTQYF.